These 23 T cell receptor beta chains originate from one sample sequenced in a study of blood T cell repertoires in COVID-19. Assay used: immunoSEQ multiplex PCR; TCRdb lists only in-frame clones, some missing. This sample yields some 50,000 clones, of which around four fifths are seen a single time; roughly 13% belongs to the top ten. The sample consisted of peripheral blood. The receptors here all came from a human donor in a cohort sampled during active COVID-19.

CDR3 sequence: CATSGSGGVKFF. The CDR3 nucleotides read TGTGCCACCAGCGGAAGCGGGGGGGTGAAGTTCTTC. This chain uses TRBV15 with TRBJ2-1; TRBD2 agrees at 10 bases. The germline V gene has CDR1 LNHNV and CDR2 YYDKDF (reference sequence). Losses at the gene ends were 5 bases for V and 14 bases for J; bases not matched to a gene: 6. The CDR3 loop spans 12 amino acids.

The table lists this clone with a count of one. The CDR3 DNA follows: TGCGCCAGCAGCCAAGATCTGGCGGGGGGGCGGGATACGCAGTATTTT. Amino acids: CASSQDLAGGRDTQYF. The chain combines TRBV4-3 with TRBJ2-3, with 9 positions matching TRBD2. V dropped 0 bases and J dropped 6; count of bases not matched to a gene: 7. This CDR3 has 16 amino acids. Per germline, CDR1 LGHNA and CDR2 YSLEER.

This chain joins TRBV7-2 and TRBJ2-3; a possible D gene is TRBD2 (6 bases). Trimming shortened V by 5 bases and J by 2 bases, and 14 bases separated the two germline ends. CDR3 length: 15 residues. Per the germline V gene, CDR1 is SGHTA and CDR2 is FQGNSA. This CDR3 is CASSPAGRYTDTQYF. The CDR3 bases are TGTGCCAGCAGCCCAGCGGGCAGGTACACAGATACGCAGTATTTT.

This sequence joins TRBV3-1 (or the pseudogene TRBV3-2) and TRBJ1-2; 7 bases map to TRBD1. The CDR3 is made up of 17 amino acids. CDR1 LGHDT and CDR2 YNNKEL come from the germline V gene (reference sequence). Unmatched junction bases numbered 12, after V lost 0 bases and J lost 5 bases. CDR3 sequence (DNA): TGTGCCAGCAGCCAAGAGGGTAAGGGACAGAGCTCGTATGGCTACACCTTC. It codes for CASSQEGKGQSSYGYTF.

The chain uses TRBV5-1 and TRBJ2-2, with 10 bases identical to TRBD1. The germline CDR1 and CDR2 sequences are SGHRS and YFSETQ. This CDR3 spans 16 amino acids. Trimming at V came to 5 bases and at J to 0 bases, leaving 4 bases not matched to a gene. The CDR3 sequence: CASSRGQGANTGELFF. CDR3 DNA: TGCGCCAGCAGTAGAGGACAGGGGGCGAACACCGGGGAGCTGTTTTTT.

The rearrangement uses TRBV6-5 and TRBJ1-5; 7 bases agree with TRBD1. CDR3 length: 13 amino acids. Germline values: CDR1 MNHEY, CDR2 SVGAGI. J was trimmed by 7 bases and V by 6 bases; bases with no gene match: 6. The CDR3 is CASSLTGEQPQHF. The CDR3 DNA sequence: TGTGCCAGCAGCCTTACAGGGGAGCAGCCCCAGCATTTT.

V gene TRBV7-8 combines with J gene TRBJ2-6, with D perhaps TRBD1 (5 bases). Germline V lookup: CDR1 SGHVS, CDR2 FQNEAQ. The CDR3 extends over 16 amino acids. Trimming took 4 bases from V and 14 from J, leaving 24 bases between them. CDR3 loop: CASSWTTELEMIILTF. The CDR3 DNA reads TGTGCCAGCAGCTGGACGACAGAACTGGAGATGATAATCCTGACTTTC.

This chain joins TRBV9 and TRBJ2-1; 11 nucleotides match TRBD2. Trimming at V came to 3 bases and at J to 4 bases, leaving 6 bases not matched to a gene. Looked up from germline, CDR1 is SGDLS and CDR2 is YYNGEE. This CDR3 is 16 amino acids long. The CDR3 DNA reads TGTGCCAGCAGCGCGGTCCTAGCGGGAGGATACAATGAGCAGTTCTTC. Its translation is CASSAVLAGGYNEQFF. The whole variable domain, remainder taken from reference TRBV9 and TRBJ2-1, is DSGVTQTPKHLITATGQRVTLRCSPRSGDLSVYWYQQSLDQGLQFLIQYYNGEERAKGNILERFSAQQFPDLHSELNLSSLELGDSALYFCASSAVLAGGYNEQFFGPGTRLTVL.

The CDR3 region has the DNA TGCAGCGTGCAGGCCGCTATGAACACTGAAGCTTTCTTT. Translation gives CSVQAAMNTEAFF. The chain employs TRBV29-1 and TRBJ1-1, with D hard to call. Germline lookup yields CDR1 SQVTM and CDR2 ANQGSEA. V was trimmed by 6 bases and J by 0 bases, leaving 11 bases between them. This CDR3 is 13 amino acids long.

The rearrangement links TRBV2 to TRBJ2-7; 8 bases align to TRBD1. This CDR3 contains 14 residues. With 7 bases clipped from V and 4 bases from J, the junction kept 9 bases outside the gene matches. Per the germline V gene, CDR1 is SNHLY and CDR2 is FYNNEI. CDR3 nucleotides: TGTGCCAGCACCGAAAGGACAGGGAGATACGAGCAGTACTTC. Its protein is CASTERTGRYEQYF.

The chain is built from TRBV6-5 and TRBJ1-2; D perhaps matches TRBD1 (6 bases). V shed 7 bases and J shed 0 bases, with 15 bases lying between them. Germline CDR1 MNHEY, CDR2 SVGAGI. CDR3 size: 15 residues. The DNA of the CDR3 is TGTGCCAGCACCCACCCCGACAGGCCTAACTATGGCTACACCTTC. Encoded protein: CASTHPDRPNYGYTF.

This clone was seen more than once but under ten times. V and J are TRBV4-3 and TRBJ1-1, with a weak D call TRBD1 (5 bases). CDR1 LGHNA and CDR2 YSLEER come from the germline V gene. V was shortened by 1 base and J by 1 base, with 13 bases between the two germline ends. The CDR3 consists of 16 residues. CDR3 nucleotide sequence: TGCGCCAGCAGCCAAGGGACATCTCGAGGGAACACTGAAGCTTTCTTT. Its protein is CASSQGTSRGNTEAFF.

In DNA, the CDR3 is TGTGCCAGCAGCTTCGGAGCCGATACGCAGTATTTT. Residues: CASSFGADTQYF. The J gene is TRBJ2-3, the V gene TRBV7-9; D uncertain. Germline values: CDR1 SEHNR, CDR2 FQNEAQ (reference sequence). The CDR3 spans 12 residues. The V and J ends lost 3 bases and 6 bases respectively, with 7 bases between them. Looking up the rest from reference TRBV7-9 and TRBJ2-3 gives the full variable domain: DTGVSQNPRHKITKRGQNVTFRCDPISEHNRLYWYRQTLGQGPEFLTYFQNEAQLEKSRLLSDRFSAERPKGSFSTLEIQRTEQGDSAMYLCASSFGADTQYFGPGTRLTVL.

The gene calls are TRBV3-1 (or the pseudogene TRBV3-2) and TRBJ2-5, with unresolved D. This CDR3 comprises 11 residues. Germline lookup yields CDR1 LGHDT and CDR2 YNNKEL (reference sequence). The V end lost 4 bases, the J end lost 5 bases, and 5 bases lay between the germline ends. The DNA of the CDR3 is TGTGCCAGCAGCCTTCGGGAGACCCAGTACTTC. This sequence encodes CASSLRETQYF.

The V and J genes are TRBV28 and TRBJ2-5, with 10 bases lining up with TRBD2. V shed 2 bases, J shed 2 bases, and the junction held 5 bases outside the gene matches. The CDR3 has 16 residues. Germline V gives CDR1 MDHEN, CDR2 SYDVKM. CDR3 coding DNA: TGTGCCAGCAGTTTACGAGCGGGGGGGGCTCAAGAGACCCAGTACTTC. Translation: CASSLRAGGAQETQYF.

The chain links TRBV6-5 to TRBJ2-2; D may be TRBD1 (6 bases). The germline gives CDR1 MNHEY, CDR2 SVGAGI. The CDR3 has 14 amino acids. Trimming took 7 bases from V and 6 from J, leaving 15 bases between them. The CDR3 DNA reads TGTGCCAGCAAGCTTACACAGGGTTCCGGGGAGCTGTTTTTT. Protein product: CASKLTQGSGELFF.

This chain uses TRBV28 with TRBJ1-1; tentative D call: TRBD1 (6 bases). V gave up 5 bases and J gave up 0 bases, with 13 bases separating them. Germline V CDR1 and CDR2: MDHEN, SYDVKM. CDR3 size: 15 residues. CDR3 DNA: TGTGCCAGCAGTGAACAGGGTCCCCTGAACACTGAAGCTTTCTTT. Translated, it gives CASSEQGPLNTEAFF. The variable domain in full, completed from reference TRBV28 and TRBJ1-1, reads DVKVTQSSRYLVKRTGEKVFLECVQDMDHENMFWYRQDPGLGLRLIYFSYDVKMKEKGDIPEGYSVSREKKERFSLILESASTNQTSMYLCASSEQGPLNTEAFFGQGTRLTVV.

The chain combines TRBV11-2 with TRBJ1-6; TRBD1 might be the D (5 bases). This CDR3 has 14 amino acids. In germline, CDR1 is SGHAT, CDR2 FQNNGV. Trimming stripped 5 bases from V and 8 bases from J, with 13 bases between. In DNA, the CDR3 is TGTGCCAGCAGCCGGGGGGTTGCTGATTCACCCCTCCACTTT. Translated: CASSRGVADSPLHF.

The chain employs TRBV6-6 and TRBJ2-7, with D possibly matching TRBD1 (6 bases). The V gene's germline CDR1 is MNHNY and CDR2 SVGAGI (reference sequence). V lost 4 bases, J lost 2 bases, and 9 bases lay in between. The CDR3 contains 13 residues. DNA of the CDR3: TGTGCCAGCAGTTGGACAGCGACCTACGAGCAGTACTTC. It translates to CASSWTATYEQYF.

Only a few counts were recorded for this clone. The chain carries TRBV5-1 and TRBJ1-2; no clear D. Trimming pared 0 bases from V and 7 bases from J, leaving 10 bases between. Germline V gene data show CDR1 as SGHRS and CDR2 as YFSETQ. CDR3 length equals 13 residues. The CDR3: CASSLAGNTGYTF. The CDR3 DNA reads TGCGCCAGCAGCTTGGCCGGGAATACTGGCTACACCTTC.

CDR3 protein: CASGGGQTSNTEAFF. The CDR3, as DNA: TGTGCCAGCGGAGGTGGACAGACAAGCAACACTGAAGCTTTCTTT. The chain recombines TRBV2 with TRBJ1-1, with D possibly TRBD1 on 6 matching bases. V lost 8 bases and J 2 bases, leaving 18 bases between the germline ends. Germline V gene data show CDR1 as SNHLY and CDR2 as FYNNEI. This CDR3 region has 15 residues.

The rearrangement links TRBV5-6 to TRBJ1-6; D is unclear. The CDR3 contains 17 residues. Trimming took 4 bases from V and 7 from J, leaving 21 bases between them. Germline V gene sequence: CDR1 SGHDT, CDR2 YYEEEE. CDR3 sequence (DNA): TGTGCCAGCAGCCTCAATTCCGGGAGCTGGGGAAATTCACCCCTCCACTTT. Protein: CASSLNSGSWGNSPLHF.

V and J are TRBV13 and TRBJ1-3; 7 bases are shared with TRBD1. Unmatched junction bases numbered 1, after V lost 5 bases and J lost 0 bases. In germline, CDR1 is PRHDT, CDR2 FYEKMQ (reference sequence). CDR3 size: 14 residues. The CDR3 DNA sequence: TGTGCCAGCAGCGCAGGGGGCTCTGGAAACACCATATATTTT. Translating gives CASSAGGSGNTIYF.